Ten or more counts support the clone carrying this T cell receptor (beta chain). The antigen is undetermined. Scientists made TCR beta libraries using quantitative 5'-RACE with molecular barcodes. TCRdb itself ran the 5' RACE reads through MiXCR, one entry per CDR3 protein. This table holds some 40,000 distinct CDR3 sequences, less than 4% found once. The entry originates in a study of CD8 T cells in ankylosing spondylitis. Whole-study results and caveats: Among TCR beta sequences, a motif of eight or nine highly homologous variants appeared characteristic of ankylosing spondylitis blood. Relatively rare in peripheral blood, disease-linked clones were also CD8+.

Trimming cost V 4 bases and J 7 bases; bases outside gene matches: 14. The CDR3 extends over 16 amino acids. Germline V gene lookup returns CDR1 SGDLS and CDR2 YYNGEE. The chain recombines TRBV9 with TRBJ2-1, with 7 bases matching TRBD2. Sample: blood, either unsorted or a sorted T cell fraction (not recorded which). This receptor was identified in a male donor with ankylosing spondylitis or in good health (not recorded which). The CDR3 is CASSPRSDLGGNEQFF. The CDR3 DNA is TGTGCCAGCAGCCCCCGATCCGATCTCGGGGGGAATGAGCAGTTCTTC.